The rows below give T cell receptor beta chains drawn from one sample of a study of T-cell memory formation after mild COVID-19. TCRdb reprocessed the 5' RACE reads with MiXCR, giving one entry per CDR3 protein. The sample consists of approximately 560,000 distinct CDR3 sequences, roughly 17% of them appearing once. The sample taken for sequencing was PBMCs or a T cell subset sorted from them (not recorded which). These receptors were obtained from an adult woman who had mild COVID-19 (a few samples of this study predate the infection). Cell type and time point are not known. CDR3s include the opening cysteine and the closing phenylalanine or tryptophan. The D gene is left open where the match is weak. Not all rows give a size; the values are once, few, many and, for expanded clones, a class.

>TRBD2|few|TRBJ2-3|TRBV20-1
TGCAGTTCCCTTAGCGGGAGAGGCACAGATACGCAGTATTTT
CSSLSGRGTDTQYF
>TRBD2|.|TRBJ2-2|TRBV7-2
TGTGCCAGCAGCCCCAGGACTAGCGGGAGCTTAAACACCGGGGAGCTGTTTTTT
CASSPRTSGSLNTGELFF
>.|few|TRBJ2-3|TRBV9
TGTGCCAGCAGCGTAGGAGGGGGGGCGATAATTCCTTCAAGCACAGATACGCAGTATTTT
CASSVGGGAIIPSSTDTQYF
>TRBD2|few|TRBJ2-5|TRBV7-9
TGTGCCAGCAGCCTAGATGACTTAGCGGGCGCGGGGGAGACCCAGTACTTC
CASSLDDLAGAGETQYF
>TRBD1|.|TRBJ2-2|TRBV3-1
TGTGCCAGCAGCCAGGGGACAGGGGGTCGAACCGGGGAGCTGTTTTTT
CASSQGTGGRTGELFF
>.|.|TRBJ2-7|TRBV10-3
TGTGCCATCAGTGCCTCTGGGGGCTACGAGCAGTACTTC
CAISASGGYEQYF
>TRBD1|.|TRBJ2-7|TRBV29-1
TGCAGCGTCTGGACAGGGGAATACGAGCAGTACTTC
CSVWTGEYEQYF
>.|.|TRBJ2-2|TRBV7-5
.
CISVSEASPRGPEMGTGELFF
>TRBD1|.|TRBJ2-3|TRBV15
TGTGCCACCAGCAGTCGACAGGGCGGCACAGATACGCAGTATTTT
CATSSRQGGTDTQYF
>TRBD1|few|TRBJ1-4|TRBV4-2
TGTGCCAGCAGCCGACAACCGGGACAGATTAATGAAAAACTGTTTTTT
CASSRQPGQINEKLFF
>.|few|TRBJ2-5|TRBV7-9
TGTGCCAGCAGCCCGTCCTCGTCGGAGACCCAGTACTTC
CASSPSSSETQYF
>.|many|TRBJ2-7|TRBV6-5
TGTGCCAGCAGTCAGCAGGGTGGGCCCTACGAGCAGTACTTC
CASSQQGGPYEQYF
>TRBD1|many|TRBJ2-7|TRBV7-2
TGTGCCAGCAGCCCTGACAGGGGTCCCTACGAGCAGTACTTC
CASSPDRGPYEQYF
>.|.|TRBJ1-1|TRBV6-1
TGTGCCAGCTGGGACCTTCACAGTGACACTGAAGCTTTCTTT
CASWDLHSDTEAFF
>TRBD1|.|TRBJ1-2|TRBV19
TGTGCCAGTAGTAGAACCGGGACAGGGAACTATGGCTACACCTTC
CASSRTGTGNYGYTF
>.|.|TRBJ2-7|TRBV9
TGTGCCAGCAGCGTGTCCCCAGAGGGGTACGAGCAGTACTTC
CASSVSPEGYEQYF
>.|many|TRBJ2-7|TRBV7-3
TGTGCCAGCAGCTCCGGACAGTCCTACGAGCAGTACTTC
CASSSGQSYEQYF
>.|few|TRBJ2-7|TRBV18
TGTGCCAGCTCAAAAGCAGGGACTGGAGACTACGAGCAGTACTTC
CASSKAGTGDYEQYF
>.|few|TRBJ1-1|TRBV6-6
TGTGCCAGCAGTTACGAGGGGGGGGGCACTGAAGCTTTCTTT
CASSYEGGGTEAFF
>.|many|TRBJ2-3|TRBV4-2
TGTGCCAGCAGCCAAGACGGGACCAGCACAGATACGCAGTATTTT
CASSQDGTSTDTQYF
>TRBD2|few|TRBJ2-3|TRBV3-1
TGTGCCAGCAGCCTCCCGGGACTAGCGAATACAGATACGCAGTATTTT
CASSLPGLANTDTQYF
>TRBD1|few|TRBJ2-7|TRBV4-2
TGTGCCAGCAGCCAAGATCCCGGGACAGGTGCAAGCTACGAGCAGTACTTC
CASSQDPGTGASYEQYF
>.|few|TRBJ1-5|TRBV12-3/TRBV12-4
TGTGCCAGCACACGACAGGTATATCAGCCCCAGCATTTT
CASTRQVYQPQHF
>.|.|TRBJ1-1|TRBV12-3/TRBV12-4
TGTGCCAGCTGGCCCCGTCGGGTAATGAATGAAGCTTTCTTT
CASWPRRVMNEAFF
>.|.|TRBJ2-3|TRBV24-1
TGTGCGCTGCACGGGGGTTGGACAGATACGCAGTATTTT
CALHGGWTDTQYF
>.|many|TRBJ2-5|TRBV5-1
TGCGCCAGCAGTCCGAGCGGAGGACAAGAGACCCAGTACTTC
CASSPSGGQETQYF
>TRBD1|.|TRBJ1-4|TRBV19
TGTGCCAGCCGACCCACGGGACAGCCTAATGAAAAACTGTTTTTT
CASRPTGQPNEKLFF
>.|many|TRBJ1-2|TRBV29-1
TGCAGCGTTGAAGAGGCCTTTTATGGCTACACCTTC
CSVEEAFYGYTF
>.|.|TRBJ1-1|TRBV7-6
TGTGCCAGCAGCCAAACAACACAAGGGGCCGTCCTCTTTGAAGCTTTCTTT
CASSQTTQGAVLFEAFF
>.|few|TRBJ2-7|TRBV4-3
TGCGCCAGCAGCCAAGATCGGGGGTCCCTCTACGAGCAGTACTTC
CASSQDRGSLYEQYF
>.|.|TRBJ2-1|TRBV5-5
TGTGCCAGCAGCTTCCCAGCAGCCTACAATGAGCAGTTCTTC
CASSFPAAYNEQFF
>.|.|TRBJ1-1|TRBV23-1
TGCGCCATCCATAGTGGGAAGATTAAGAAGGACACTGAAGCTTTCTTT
CAIHSGKIKKDTEAFF
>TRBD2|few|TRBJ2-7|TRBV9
TGTGCCAGCAGCATGGGACTAACCCCGTACGAGCAGTACTTC
CASSMGLTPYEQYF
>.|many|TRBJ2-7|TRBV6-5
TGTGCCAGCAGTACGAATTCCAGGGTCTGGAACGAGCAGTACTTC
CASSTNSRVWNEQYF
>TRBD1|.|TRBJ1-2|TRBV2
TGTGCCAGCAGTCTGACAGGGCTTACGGGCGGCTACACCTTC
CASSLTGLTGGYTF
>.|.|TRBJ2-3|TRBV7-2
TGTGCCAGCAGCTTAGGATTTGCGGGAGATACGCAGTATTTT
CASSLGFAGDTQYF
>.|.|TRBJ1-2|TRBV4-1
TGCGCCAGCAGCCTCGTCGGGGGTCGGCACTACACCTTC
CASSLVGGRHYTF
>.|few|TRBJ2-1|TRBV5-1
TGCGCCAGCAGCTTGTATTCGGGGGTGCAGTTCTTC
CASSLYSGVQFF
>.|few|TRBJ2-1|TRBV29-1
TGCAGCGTTGAGGGATGGCGGGAAGTCATCGATGAGCAGTTCTTC
CSVEGWREVIDEQFF
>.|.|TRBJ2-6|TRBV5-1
TGCGCCAGCAGTTTTCCCGAATCTCTCTCTGGGGCCAACGTCCTGACTTTC
CASSFPESLSGANVLTF
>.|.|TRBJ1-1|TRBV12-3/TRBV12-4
TGTGCCAGCAGTTTAGTAACCGGGAGCCAAGCTTTCTTT
CASSLVTGSQAFF